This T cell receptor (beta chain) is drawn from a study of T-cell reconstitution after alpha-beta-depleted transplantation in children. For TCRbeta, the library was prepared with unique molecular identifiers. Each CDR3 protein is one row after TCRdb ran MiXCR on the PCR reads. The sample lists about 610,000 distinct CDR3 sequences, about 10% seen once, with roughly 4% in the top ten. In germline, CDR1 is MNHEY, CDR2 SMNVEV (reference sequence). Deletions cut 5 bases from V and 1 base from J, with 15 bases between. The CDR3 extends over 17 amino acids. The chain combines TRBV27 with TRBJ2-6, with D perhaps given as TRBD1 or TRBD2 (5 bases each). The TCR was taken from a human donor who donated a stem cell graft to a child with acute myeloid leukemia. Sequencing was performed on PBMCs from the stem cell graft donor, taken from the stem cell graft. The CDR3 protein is CASSPRESLSGANVLTF. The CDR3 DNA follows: TGTGCCAGCAGTCCCAGGGAGTCATTGTCTGGGGCCAACGTCCTGACTTTC.